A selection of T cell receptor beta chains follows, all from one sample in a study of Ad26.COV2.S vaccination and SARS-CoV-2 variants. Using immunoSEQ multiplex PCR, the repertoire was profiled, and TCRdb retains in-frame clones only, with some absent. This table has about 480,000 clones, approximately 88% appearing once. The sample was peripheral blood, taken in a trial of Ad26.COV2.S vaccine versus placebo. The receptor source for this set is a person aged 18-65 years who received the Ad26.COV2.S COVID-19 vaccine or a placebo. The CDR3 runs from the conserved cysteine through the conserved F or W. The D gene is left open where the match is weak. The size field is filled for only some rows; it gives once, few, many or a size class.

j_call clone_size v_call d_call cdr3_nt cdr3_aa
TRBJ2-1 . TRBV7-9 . TGTGCCAGCAGCACCGTTCGGGGACCCACCTACAATGAGCAGTTCTTC CASSTVRGPTYNEQFF
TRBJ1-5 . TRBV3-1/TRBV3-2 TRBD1 TGTGCCAGCAGCCAAGAATGGACAGGGGGTATTAGCAATCAGCCCCAGCATTTT CASSQEWTGGISNQPQHF
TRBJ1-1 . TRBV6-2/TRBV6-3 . TGTGCCAGCAGTTATCTGACACGGGGATCGGGAGAAGCTTTCTTT CASSYLTRGSGEAFF
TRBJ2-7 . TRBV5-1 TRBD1 TGCGCCAGCAGCCCGCTACGACAGGGCGTTTACGAGCAGTACTTC CASSPLRQGVYEQYF
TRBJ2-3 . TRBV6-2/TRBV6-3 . TGTGCCAGCAGTTCCTACCCAACGCAGTATTTT CASSSYPTQYF
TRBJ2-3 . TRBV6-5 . TGTGCCAGCAGGGACGTATCAGATACGCAGTATTTT CASRDVSDTQYF
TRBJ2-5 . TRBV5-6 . TGTGCCAGCAGCTTTTATGGGGAGACCCAGTACTTC CASSFYGETQYF
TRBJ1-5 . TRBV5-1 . TGCGCCAGCAGCTTGGAGGCAAATCAGCCCCAGCATTTT CASSLEANQPQHF
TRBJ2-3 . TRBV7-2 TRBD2 TGTGCCAGCAGCCTCAACCCAGGGGGACTAGCCTCAGATACGCAGTATTTT CASSLNPGGLASDTQYF
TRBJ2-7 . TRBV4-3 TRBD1 TGCGCCAGCAGCCAAAACTGGGGACAGGACGAGCAGTACTTC CASSQNWGQDEQYF
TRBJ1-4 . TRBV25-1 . TGTGCCAGCAGTGATGGGGGGATACCAACTAATGAAAAACTGTTTTTT CASSDGGIPTNEKLFF
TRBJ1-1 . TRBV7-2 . TGTGCCAGCCGAGGCGGGGGGTTTACTGAAGCTTTCTTT CASRGGGFTEAFF
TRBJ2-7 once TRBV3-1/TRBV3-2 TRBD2 TGTGCCAGCAGCCCGTTAGGCGGGAGTGGCGTGCAGTACTTC CASSPLGGSGVQYF
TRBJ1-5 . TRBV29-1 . TGCAGCGCCACCAGCCGTAATCAGCCCCAGCATTTT CSATSRNQPQHF
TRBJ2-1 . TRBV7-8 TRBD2 TGTGCCAGCAGCTACACGACTAGCGGGATATACAATGAGCAGTTCTTC CASSYTTSGIYNEQFF
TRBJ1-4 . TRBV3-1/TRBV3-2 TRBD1 TGTGCCAGCAGCCGCCGGACAGGGGGGGAAAAACTGTTTTTT CASSRRTGGEKLFF
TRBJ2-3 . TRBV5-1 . TGCGCCAGCAGCCGGGCCCCGGGACTCAGATTCACAGATACGCAGTATTTT CASSRAPGLRFTDTQYF
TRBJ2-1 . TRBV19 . TGTGCCAGTAGTATTGGGTCAGCGATTGGCTACAATGAGCAGTTCTTC CASSIGSAIGYNEQFF
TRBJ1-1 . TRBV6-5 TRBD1 TGTGCCAGCAGTTCAAGGGGGCGCGGTGAAGCTTTCTTT CASSSRGRGEAFF
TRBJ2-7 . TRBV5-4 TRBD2 TGTGCCAGCAGCTTAGCTAGCGGGTCCTACGAGCAGTACTTC CASSLASGSYEQYF
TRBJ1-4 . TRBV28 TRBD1 TGTGCCAGCACCCCCGTGGTGGAGGGGGCTCGAAAACTGTTTTTT CASTPVVEGARKLFF
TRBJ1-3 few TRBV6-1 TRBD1 TGTGCCAGCAGATCGAGGGACAGCTCTGGAAACACCATATATTTT CASRSRDSSGNTIYF
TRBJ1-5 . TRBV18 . TGTGCCAGCTCACTTGACAATCAGCCCCAGCATTTT CASSLDNQPQHF
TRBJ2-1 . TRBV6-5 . TGTGCCAGCTTGGGTGCGGACGGTGGATACAATGAGCAGTTCTTC CASLGADGGYNEQFF
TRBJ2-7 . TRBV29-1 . TGCAGCGTGACGCAGGGGAATCGGTACGAGCAGTACTTC CSVTQGNRYEQYF
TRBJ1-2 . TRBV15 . TGTGCCACCAGCAGAGATCGGGTAAACTATGGCTACACCTTC CATSRDRVNYGYTF
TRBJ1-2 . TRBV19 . TGTGCCAGTAGTCTTCAAGGGCAAGCTGCTAACTATGGCTACACCTTC CASSLQGQAANYGYTF
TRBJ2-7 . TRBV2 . TGTGCCAGCAGTGAATTTGGGGACGTTGCATTC CASSEFGDVAF
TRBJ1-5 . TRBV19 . TGTGCCAGTAGTATCAGGGTTTTGGGTCAGTTTAGCAATCAGCCCCAGCATTTT CASSIRVLGQFSNQPQHF
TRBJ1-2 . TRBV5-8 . TGTGCCAGCACCCCTGAAGGGAGGGGCTATGGCTACACCTTC CASTPEGRGYGYTF
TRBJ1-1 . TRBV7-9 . TGTGCCAGCAGCTACAGAGTGAACACTGAAGCTTTCTTT CASSYRVNTEAFF
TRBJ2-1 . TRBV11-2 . TGTGCCAGCAGCTTTACGCGTTATTCGGTCAATGAGCAGTTCTTC CASSFTRYSVNEQFF
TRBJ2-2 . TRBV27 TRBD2 TGTGCCAGCAGTTTTTGGAGCGGGAGATCGACCGGGGAGCTGTTTTTT CASSFWSGRSTGELFF
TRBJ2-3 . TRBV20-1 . TGCAGTGGACTCATCACAGATACGCAGTATTTT CSGLITDTQYF
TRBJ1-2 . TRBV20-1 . TGCAGTGCTAGTCCAATACCGGGCACCCCGACCTATGGCTACACCTTC CSASPIPGTPTYGYTF
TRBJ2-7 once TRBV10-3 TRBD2 TGTGCCATCAGCAAACTAGCGGGATCCTACGAGCAGTACTTC CAISKLAGSYEQYF
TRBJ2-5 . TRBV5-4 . TGTGCCAGCAGCTTGGTTGAAGAGACCCAGTACTTC CASSLVEETQYF
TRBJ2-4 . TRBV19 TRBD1 TGTGCCAGTAGTCCAACAGGGGGGAAAAACATTCAGTACTTC CASSPTGGKNIQYF
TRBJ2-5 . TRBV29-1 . TGCAGCGTGGTACAGGGTGAAGAGACCCAGTACTTC CSVVQGEETQYF
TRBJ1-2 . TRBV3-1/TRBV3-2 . TGTGCCAGCAGCCAAGTCTTGGGGGCGACCTATGGCTACACCTTC CASSQVLGATYGYTF
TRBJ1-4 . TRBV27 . TGTGCCAGCAGTAAAATTACGGGGGTCTCGGGGGAACTGTTTTTT CASSKITGVSGELFF
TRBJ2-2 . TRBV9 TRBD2 TGTGCCAGCAGCCCCCGGGGACTAGCGGGAACGGTCGGGGAGCTGTTTTTT CASSPRGLAGTVGELFF
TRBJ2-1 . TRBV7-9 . TGTGCCAGCAGCTCAATTATGGGTGGTGAGCAGTTCTTC CASSSIMGGEQFF
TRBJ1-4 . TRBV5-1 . TGCGCCAGCAGCTTACAGGGCGGCGCTGAAAAACTGTTTTTT CASSLQGGAEKLFF
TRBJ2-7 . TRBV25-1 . TGTGCCAGCAGTCCACAGGGCGTCGAGCAGTACTTC CASSPQGVEQYF
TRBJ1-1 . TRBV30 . TGTGCCTGGAGTCCGTCTTGGTTGAGGTCGTACCCTGAAGCTTTCTTT CAWSPSWLRSYPEAFF
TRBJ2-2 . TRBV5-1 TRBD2 TGCGCCAGCAGTTTATTCGGGAGGACCAACACCGGGGAGCTGTTTTTT CASSLFGRTNTGELFF
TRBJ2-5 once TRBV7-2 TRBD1 TGTGCCAGCAGACGAACAGGGGTCCAAGAGACCCAGTACTTC CASRRTGVQETQYF
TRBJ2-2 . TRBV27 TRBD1 TGTGCCAGCAGTTTATCTCGGACAGGGAACACCGGGGAGCTGTTTTTT CASSLSRTGNTGELFF
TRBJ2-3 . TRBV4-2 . TGTGCCAGCAGCCAGGGGGGCGGCACAGATACGCAGTATTTT CASSQGGGTDTQYF
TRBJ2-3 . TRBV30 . TGTGCCTGGAGTACCCCTCGCGGAGATACGCAGTATTTT CAWSTPRGDTQYF
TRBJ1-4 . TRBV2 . TGTGCCAGCAGATGGAGGGTGGCCCGGTATGAAAAACTGTTTTTT CASRWRVARYEKLFF
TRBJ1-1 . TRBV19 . TGTGCCAGTAGGCAAGACGAAGCCTCGGGGACTGAAGCTTTCTTT CASRQDEASGTEAFF
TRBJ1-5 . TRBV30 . TGTGCCTGGAGTGGGTCAGAGGCTCAGCCCCAGCATTTT CAWSGSEAQPQHF